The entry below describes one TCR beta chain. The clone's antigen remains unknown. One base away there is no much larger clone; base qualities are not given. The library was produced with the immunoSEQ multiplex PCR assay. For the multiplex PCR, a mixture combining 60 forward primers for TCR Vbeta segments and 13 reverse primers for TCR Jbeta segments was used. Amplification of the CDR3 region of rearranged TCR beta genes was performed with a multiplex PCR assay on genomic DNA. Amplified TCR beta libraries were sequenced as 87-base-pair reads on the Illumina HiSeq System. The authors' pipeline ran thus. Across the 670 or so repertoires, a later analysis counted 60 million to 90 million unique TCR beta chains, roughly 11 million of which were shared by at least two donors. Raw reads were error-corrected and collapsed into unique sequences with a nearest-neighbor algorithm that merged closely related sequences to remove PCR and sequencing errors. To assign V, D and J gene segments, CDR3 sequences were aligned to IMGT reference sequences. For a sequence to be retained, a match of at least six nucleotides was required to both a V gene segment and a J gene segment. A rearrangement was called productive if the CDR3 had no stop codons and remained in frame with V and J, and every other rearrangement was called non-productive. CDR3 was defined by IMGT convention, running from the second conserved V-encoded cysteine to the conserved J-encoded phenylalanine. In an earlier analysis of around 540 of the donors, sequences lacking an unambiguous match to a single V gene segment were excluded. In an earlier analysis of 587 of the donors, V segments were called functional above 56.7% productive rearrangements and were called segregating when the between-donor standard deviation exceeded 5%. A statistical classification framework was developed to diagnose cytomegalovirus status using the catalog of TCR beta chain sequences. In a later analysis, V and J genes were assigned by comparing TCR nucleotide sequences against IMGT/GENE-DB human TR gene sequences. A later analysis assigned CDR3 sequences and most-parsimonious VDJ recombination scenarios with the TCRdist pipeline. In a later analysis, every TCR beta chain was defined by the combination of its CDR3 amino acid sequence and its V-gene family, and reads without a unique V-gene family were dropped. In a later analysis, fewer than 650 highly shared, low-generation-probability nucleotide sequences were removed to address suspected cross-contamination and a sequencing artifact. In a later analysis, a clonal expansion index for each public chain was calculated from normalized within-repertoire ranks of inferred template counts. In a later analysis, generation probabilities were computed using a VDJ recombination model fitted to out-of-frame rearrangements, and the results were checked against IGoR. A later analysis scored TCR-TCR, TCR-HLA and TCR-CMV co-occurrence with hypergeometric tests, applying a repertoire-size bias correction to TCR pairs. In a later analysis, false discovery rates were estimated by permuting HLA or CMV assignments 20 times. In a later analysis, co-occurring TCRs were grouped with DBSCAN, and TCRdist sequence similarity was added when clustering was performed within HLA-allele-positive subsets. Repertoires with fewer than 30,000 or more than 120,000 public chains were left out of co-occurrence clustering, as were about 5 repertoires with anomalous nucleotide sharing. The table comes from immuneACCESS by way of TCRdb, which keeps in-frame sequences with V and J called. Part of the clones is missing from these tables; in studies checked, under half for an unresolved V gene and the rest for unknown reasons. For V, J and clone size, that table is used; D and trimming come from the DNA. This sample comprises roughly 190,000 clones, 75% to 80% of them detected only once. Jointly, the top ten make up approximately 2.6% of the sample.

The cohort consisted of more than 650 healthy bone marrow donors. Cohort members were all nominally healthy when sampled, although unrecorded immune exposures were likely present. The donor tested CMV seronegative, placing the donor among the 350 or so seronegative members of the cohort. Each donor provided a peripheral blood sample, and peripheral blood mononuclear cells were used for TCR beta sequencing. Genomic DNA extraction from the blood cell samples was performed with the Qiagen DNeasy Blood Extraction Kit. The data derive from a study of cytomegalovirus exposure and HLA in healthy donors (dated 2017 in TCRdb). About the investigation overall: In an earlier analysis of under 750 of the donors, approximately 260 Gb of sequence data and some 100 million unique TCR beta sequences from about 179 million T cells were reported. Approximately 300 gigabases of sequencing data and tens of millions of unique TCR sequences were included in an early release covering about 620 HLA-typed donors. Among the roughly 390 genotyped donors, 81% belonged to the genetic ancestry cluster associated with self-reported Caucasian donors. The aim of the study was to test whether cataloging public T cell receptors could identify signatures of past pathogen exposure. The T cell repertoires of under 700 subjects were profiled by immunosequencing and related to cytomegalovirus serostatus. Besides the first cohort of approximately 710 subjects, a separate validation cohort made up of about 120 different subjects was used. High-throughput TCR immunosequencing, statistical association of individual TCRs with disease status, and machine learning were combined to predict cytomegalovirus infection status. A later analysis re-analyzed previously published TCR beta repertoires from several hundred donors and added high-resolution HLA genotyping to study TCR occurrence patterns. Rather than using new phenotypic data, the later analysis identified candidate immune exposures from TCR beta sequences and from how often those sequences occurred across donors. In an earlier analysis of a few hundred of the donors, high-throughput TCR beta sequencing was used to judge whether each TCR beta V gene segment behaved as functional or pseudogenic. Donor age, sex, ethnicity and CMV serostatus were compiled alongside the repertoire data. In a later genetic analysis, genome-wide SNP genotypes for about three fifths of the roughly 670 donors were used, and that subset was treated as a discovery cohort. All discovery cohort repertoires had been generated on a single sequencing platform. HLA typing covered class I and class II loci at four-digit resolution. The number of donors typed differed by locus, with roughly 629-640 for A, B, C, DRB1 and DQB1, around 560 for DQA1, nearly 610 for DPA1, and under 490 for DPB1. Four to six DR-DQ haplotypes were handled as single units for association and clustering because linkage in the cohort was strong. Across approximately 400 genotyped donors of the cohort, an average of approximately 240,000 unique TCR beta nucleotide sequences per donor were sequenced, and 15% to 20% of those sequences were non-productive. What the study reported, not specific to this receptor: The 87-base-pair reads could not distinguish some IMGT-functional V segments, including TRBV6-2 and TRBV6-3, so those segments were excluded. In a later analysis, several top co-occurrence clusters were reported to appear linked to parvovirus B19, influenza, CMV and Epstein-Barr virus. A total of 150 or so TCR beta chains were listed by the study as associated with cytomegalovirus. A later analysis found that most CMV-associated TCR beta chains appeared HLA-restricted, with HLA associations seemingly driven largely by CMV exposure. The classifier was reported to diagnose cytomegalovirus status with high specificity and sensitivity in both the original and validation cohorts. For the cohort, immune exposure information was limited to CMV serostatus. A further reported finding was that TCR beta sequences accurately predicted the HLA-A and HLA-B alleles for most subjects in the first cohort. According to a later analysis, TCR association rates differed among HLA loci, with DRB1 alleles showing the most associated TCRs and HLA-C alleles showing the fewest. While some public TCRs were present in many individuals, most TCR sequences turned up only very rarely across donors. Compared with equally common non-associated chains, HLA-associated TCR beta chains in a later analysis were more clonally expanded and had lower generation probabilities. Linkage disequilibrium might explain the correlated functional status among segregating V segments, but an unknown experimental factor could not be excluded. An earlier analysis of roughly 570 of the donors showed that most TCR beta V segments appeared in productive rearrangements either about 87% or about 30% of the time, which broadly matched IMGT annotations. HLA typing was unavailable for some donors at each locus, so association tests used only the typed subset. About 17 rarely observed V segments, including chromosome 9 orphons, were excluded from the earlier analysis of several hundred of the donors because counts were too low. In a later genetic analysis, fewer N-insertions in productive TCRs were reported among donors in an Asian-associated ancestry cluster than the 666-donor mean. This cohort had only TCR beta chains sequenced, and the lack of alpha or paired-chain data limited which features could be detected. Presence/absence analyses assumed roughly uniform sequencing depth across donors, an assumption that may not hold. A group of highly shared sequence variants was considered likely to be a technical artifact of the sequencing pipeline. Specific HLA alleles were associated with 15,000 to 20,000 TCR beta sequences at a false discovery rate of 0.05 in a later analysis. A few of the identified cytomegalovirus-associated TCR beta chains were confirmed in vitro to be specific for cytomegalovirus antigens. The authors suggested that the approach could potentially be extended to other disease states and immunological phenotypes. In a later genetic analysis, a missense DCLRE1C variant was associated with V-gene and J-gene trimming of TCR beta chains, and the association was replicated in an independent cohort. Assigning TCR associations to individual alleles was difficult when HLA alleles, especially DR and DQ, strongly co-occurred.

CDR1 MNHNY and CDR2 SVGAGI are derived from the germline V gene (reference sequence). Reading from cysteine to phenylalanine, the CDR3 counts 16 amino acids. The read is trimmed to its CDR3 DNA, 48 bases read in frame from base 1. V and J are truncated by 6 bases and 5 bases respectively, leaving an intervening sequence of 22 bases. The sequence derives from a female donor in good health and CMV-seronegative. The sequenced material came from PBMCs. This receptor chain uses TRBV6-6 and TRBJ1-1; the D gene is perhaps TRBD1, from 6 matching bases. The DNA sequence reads TGTGCCAGCAGCCGCGGGGGGCTTAGGGGGGGGACTGAAGCTTTCTTT. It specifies CASSRGGLRGGTEAFF.